These 5 T cell receptor beta chains were sequenced from one sample in a study of cytomegalovirus exposure and HLA in healthy donors. The primer mix had 60 Vbeta and 13 Jbeta primers. Clones were read by immunoSEQ multiplex PCR, and TCRdb kept only the in-frame ones, dropping some. Found here are about 160,000 clones, 68% of them singletons; the top ten hold roughly 1.4%. Sequences were obtained from PBMCs. Receptor source: a man over 45 in good health and CMV-seronegative.

V is TRBV4-1 and J is TRBJ2-3; TRBD2 matches 10 bases. The CDR3 is made up of 17 amino acids. The junction had 9 bases not matched to a gene; V was cut back by 4 bases and J by 2 bases. Looked up from germline, CDR1 is MGHRA and CDR2 is YSYEKL. For the CDR3, the DNA is TGCGCCAGCAGCCCGGGTAGCGGGGGGACAAACACAGATACGCAGTATTTT. Its protein is CASSPGSGGTNTDTQYF.

This clone was seen only once. V gene TRBV19 combines with J gene TRBJ1-2; D is uncertain. Germline CDR1 is LNHDA and CDR2 is SQIVND (reference sequence). The CDR3 covers 11 residues. V lost 6 bases, J lost 1 base, and 3 bases lay in between. CDR3 coding DNA: TGTGCCAGTAGCGTTAACTATGGCTACACCTTC. This encodes CASSVNYGYTF.

There are a few counts of this clone. This chain links TRBV5-4 with TRBJ2-1, with 8 nucleotides matching TRBD2. Germline CDR1 is SGHNT and CDR2 is YYREEE (reference sequence). The CDR3 totals 14 residues. V trimming: 4 bases; J trimming: 2 bases; junction bases outside the gene matches: 2. For the CDR3, the DNA is TGTGCCAGCAGCCCGGGACTAGCCTACAATGAGCAGTTCTTC. Amino acids: CASSPGLAYNEQFF.

This rearrangement joins TRBV11-2 to TRBJ1-1; D is perhaps TRBD1 (6 bases). With 7 bases removed from V and 4 bases from J, the gap between germline ends came to 19 bases. Germline V gives CDR1 SGHAT, CDR2 FQNNGV. This CDR3 has 15 amino acids. The CDR3 spells CASNKQGVVGTEAFF. The CDR3 nucleotides are TGTGCCAGCAACAAACAGGGTGTGGTTGGCACTGAAGCTTTCTTT.

For this clone: The same CDR3 arises from other DNA sequences in this sample as well. The V call is TRBV5-1, the J call TRBJ2-7, with 10 nucleotides matching TRBD1. This CDR3 contains 14 residues. Germline loops: CDR1 SGHRS, CDR2 YFSETQ. V trimming: 3 bases; J trimming: 2 bases; junction bases outside the gene matches: 2. The CDR3 loop reads CASSSGQGAYEQYF. CDR3 nucleotide sequence: TGCGCCAGCAGCTCAGGACAGGGGGCCTACGAGCAGTACTTC.